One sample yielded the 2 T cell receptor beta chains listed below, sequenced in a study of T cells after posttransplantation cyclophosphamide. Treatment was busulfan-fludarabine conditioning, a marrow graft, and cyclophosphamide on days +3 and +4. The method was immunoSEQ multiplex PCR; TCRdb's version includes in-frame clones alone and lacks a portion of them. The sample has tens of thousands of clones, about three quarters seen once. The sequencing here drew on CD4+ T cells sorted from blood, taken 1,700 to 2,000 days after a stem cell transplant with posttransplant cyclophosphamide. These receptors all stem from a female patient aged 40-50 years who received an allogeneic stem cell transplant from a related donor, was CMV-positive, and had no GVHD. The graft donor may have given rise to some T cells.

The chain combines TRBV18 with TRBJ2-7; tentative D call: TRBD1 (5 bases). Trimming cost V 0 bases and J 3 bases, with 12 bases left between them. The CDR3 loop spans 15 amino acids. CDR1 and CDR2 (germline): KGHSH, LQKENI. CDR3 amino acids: CASSPPYRSHYEQYF. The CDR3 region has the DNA TGTGCCAGCTCACCACCGTACAGGAGTCACTACGAGCAGTACTTC.

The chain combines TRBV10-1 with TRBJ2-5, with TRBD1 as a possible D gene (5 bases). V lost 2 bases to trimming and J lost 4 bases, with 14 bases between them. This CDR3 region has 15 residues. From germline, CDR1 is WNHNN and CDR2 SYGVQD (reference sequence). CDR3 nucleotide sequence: TGCGCCAGCAGTGAGGTCGGGCAGGGAAGAGAGACCCAGTACTTC. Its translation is CASSEVGQGRETQYF.